Listed here are 25 T cell receptor beta chains from one sample, sequenced in a study of OX40 agonist ivuxolimab in advanced cancers. TCRdb's copy holds only in-frame clones and misses some; the assay was immunoSEQ multiplex PCR. Of more than 9,000 clones detected, over 65% appear once; the ten largest clones hold about a fifth. The specimen comprised CD4+ or CD8+ T cells sorted from blood, sampled in a trial of the OX40 agonist ivuxolimab. These receptors all stem from an adult with an advanced solid tumor such as melanoma, head and neck, liver or kidney cancer.

V usage is TRBV2 and J usage is TRBJ2-7; weak D call: TRBD1 (6 bases). There are 14 residues in the CDR3. Germline V gene data show CDR1 as SNHLY and CDR2 as FYNNEI. V was clipped by 10 bases and J by 4 bases, with 20 bases between them. The CDR3 sequence is CATHRDTGSYEQYF. DNA for the CDR3: TGTGCCACCCACAGGGATACTGGCTCATACGAGCAGTACTTC.

The rearrangement links TRBV4-3 to TRBJ2-1; D uncertain. Trimming removed 3 bases from V and 0 bases from J, with 9 bases in between. In germline, CDR1 is LGHNA, CDR2 YSLEER. This CDR3 spans 15 amino acids. The CDR3 nucleotides are TGCGCCAGCAGCCACCGAGATAGCTCCTACAATGAGCAGTTCTTC. Translated, it gives CASSHRDSSYNEQFF.

The chain combines TRBV6-5 with TRBJ1-1, with D tentatively TRBD1 (6 bases). Trimming pared 0 bases from V and 4 bases from J, leaving 15 bases between. The germline V gene has CDR1 MNHEY and CDR2 SVGAGI. The CDR3 totals 16 residues. The CDR3 sequence: CASSYSSRGAVTEAFF. The CDR3 coding sequence is TGTGCCAGCAGTTACTCGAGTCGGGGGGCGGTCACTGAAGCTTTCTTT.

The table lists this clone with a few counts. The chain links TRBV7-9 to TRBJ2-7, with D unresolved. Trimming shortened V by 2 bases and J by 2 bases, and 7 bases separated the two germline ends. Per the germline V gene, CDR1 is SEHNR and CDR2 is FQNEAQ (reference sequence). The CDR3 runs 13 residues. CDR3 sequence (DNA): TGTGCCAGCAGCTTACTAGAGACCTACGAGCAGTACTTC. This translates into CASSLLETYEQYF. Drawing the rest from reference TRBV7-9 and TRBJ2-7, the complete variable domain is DTGVSQNPRHKITKRGQNVTFRCDPISEHNRLYWYRQTLGQGPEFLTYFQNEAQLEKSRLLSDRFSAERPKGSFSTLEIQRTEQGDSAMYLCASSLLETYEQYFGPGTRLTVT.

This chain links TRBV5-1 with TRBJ2-5; D unresolved. The CDR3 runs 16 residues. The ends were cut back, 2 bases at V and 5 bases at J, with 19 bases in the middle. CDR1 is SGHRS and CDR2 is YFSETQ in the germline V gene. The CDR3 bases are TGCGCCAGCAGCTTAAACCAGCAAGAGGCTGGTGAGACCCAGTACTTC. The encoded protein is CASSLNQQEAGETQYF.

V gene TRBV6-1 combines with J gene TRBJ2-7, with D perhaps matching TRBD1 (5 bases). Germline V gene lookup returns CDR1 MNHNS and CDR2 SASEGT. The CDR3 is made up of 14 amino acids. V lost 2 bases, J lost 2 bases, and 10 bases lay in between. The CDR3 DNA follows: TGTGCCAGCAGTGAACAGGGCGACACCTACGAGCAGTACTTC. Amino acids: CASSEQGDTYEQYF.

The chain uses TRBV7-3 and TRBJ2-7, with D perhaps matching TRBD1 (5 bases). CDR1 SGHTA and CDR2 FQGTGA come from the germline V gene. V lost 5 bases to trimming and J lost 6 bases, with 17 bases between them. The CDR3 extends over 14 amino acids. The CDR3 DNA reads TGTGCCAGCAGCCCCCATTCGACAGCCCCCGAGCAGTACTTC. It specifies CASSPHSTAPEQYF.

The V and J genes are TRBV6-6 and TRBJ2-7; D remains ambiguous. CDR3 length equals 13 residues. CDR1 MNHNY and CDR2 SVGAGI come from the germline V gene (reference sequence). The ends were cut back, 0 bases at V and 6 bases at J, with 9 bases in the middle. The CDR3 reads CASSYSSVGEQYF. CDR3 nucleotides: TGTGCCAGCAGTTACTCGTCGGTGGGCGAGCAGTACTTC.

V gene TRBV7-6 combines with J gene TRBJ2-3, with TRBD2 as a possible D gene (6 bases). This CDR3 region has 14 residues. Germline V gives CDR1 SGHVS, CDR2 FNYEAQ. V was clipped by 5 bases and J by 4 bases, with 13 bases between them. CDR3 DNA sequence: TGTGCCAGCAGCGTGGGGCTAGCGCCAGATACGCAGTATTTT. Its protein is CASSVGLAPDTQYF.

This sequence joins TRBV28 and TRBJ2-6; D not resolved. This CDR3 spans 12 amino acids. Germline CDR1 reads MDHEN; CDR2 reads SYDVKM. V dropped 10 bases and J dropped 1 base, with 5 bases sitting between them. The CDR3 protein is CAIQSGANVLTF. CDR3 sequence (DNA): TGTGCCATCCAGTCTGGGGCCAACGTCCTGACTTTC.

The rearrangement uses TRBV6-1 and TRBJ2-3; either TRBD1 or TRBD2 may supply D (8 bases each). This CDR3 has 16 residues. The germline CDR1 and CDR2 sequences are MNHNS and SASEGT. Trimming removed 3 bases at V and 6 bases at J, with 19 bases between. This chain's CDR3 is CASSDRGRERGDTQYF. The DNA for the CDR3 is TGTGCCAGCAGTGACAGGGGGCGCGAGCGGGGGGATACGCAGTATTTT.

The chain couples TRBV19 to TRBJ2-7; 7 bases align to TRBD2. Per the germline V gene, CDR1 is LNHDA and CDR2 is SQIVND (reference sequence). J lost 2 bases, V lost 6 bases, and 7 bases had no gene match. The CDR3 sequence is 14 residues long. The CDR3 spells CASSNTAGAYEQYF. The CDR3 coding sequence is TGTGCCAGTAGCAATACCGCGGGGGCCTACGAGCAGTACTTC.

This sequence joins TRBV6-5 and TRBJ2-3, with TRBD2 matching over 9 bases. The germline CDR1 and CDR2 sequences are MNHEY and SVGAGI. With 2 bases clipped from V and 4 bases from J, the junction kept 4 bases outside the gene matches. The CDR3 runs 15 residues. CDR3 loop: CASSYGGGGADTQYF. The DNA of the CDR3 is TGTGCCAGCAGTTACGGCGGCGGGGGGGCAGATACGCAGTATTTT.

The rearrangement links TRBV6-1 to TRBJ1-4; a weak D match, TRBD1 (5 bases). The CDR3 runs 18 residues. V lost 2 bases to trimming and J lost 0 bases, with 16 bases between them. CDR1 is MNHNS, CDR2 SASEGT, per germline. CDR3 amino acids: CASSERVRGFATNEKLFF. DNA for the CDR3: TGTGCCAGCAGTGAACGAGTACGGGGGTTTGCAACTAATGAAAAACTGTTTTTT.

The J gene is TRBJ1-1, the V gene TRBV28, with 9 bases that match TRBD1. Germline V CDR1 and CDR2: MDHEN, SYDVKM. This CDR3 spans 16 amino acids. J lost 11 bases, V lost 5 bases, and 18 bases had no gene match. The CDR3 loop is CASSLPGQGRTLNAFF. The CDR3 coding sequence is TGTGCCAGCAGTCTCCCCGGACAGGGGAGAACACTGAACGCTTTCTTT.

This chain uses TRBV13 with TRBJ2-3; 8 nucleotides match TRBD2. The ends lost 5 bases at V and 0 bases at J; junction bases unmatched: 10. The CDR3 is 17 amino acids. Germline V gene lookup returns CDR1 PRHDT and CDR2 FYEKMQ (reference sequence). The CDR3 spells CASSAGLSGGSTDTQYF. Written as DNA, the CDR3 is TGTGCCAGCAGCGCCGGACTAAGCGGGGGTAGCACAGATACGCAGTATTTT.

The CDR3 DNA sequence: TGTGCCAGCAGCTCCGAGCTAAGTGCTAGCGGACCGGGGACCCAGTACTTC. It encodes CASSSELSASGPGTQYF. The chain carries TRBV11-2 and TRBJ2-5, with TRBD2 identical over 7 bases. V gave up 4 bases and J gave up 7 bases; unmatched junction bases: 18. This CDR3 spans 17 amino acids. Germline lookup yields CDR1 SGHAT and CDR2 FQNNGV.

The V and J genes are TRBV5-6 and TRBJ2-7; D might be TRBD2 (5 bases). The CDR3 consists of 13 residues. Germline lookup yields CDR1 SGHDT and CDR2 YYEEEE. Trimming removed 4 bases at V and 2 bases at J, with 10 bases between. The CDR3 DNA is TGTGCCAGCAGCCCTCCGGGAACCTACGAGCAGTACTTC. Translation gives CASSPPGTYEQYF.

The gene calls are TRBV7-3 and TRBJ2-5; TRBD2 matches at 10 bases. V was pared by 4 bases and J by 9 bases, with 20 bases of the junction left unmatched. The CDR3 is made up of 18 amino acids. Germline lookup yields CDR1 SGHTA and CDR2 FQGTGA. The CDR3 loop is CASSSLRTASGGAGAQYF. The CDR3 bases are TGTGCCAGCAGCTCCTTGAGGACGGCTAGCGGGGGAGCCGGGGCCCAGTACTTC.

The chain combines TRBV19 with TRBJ2-3; D unresolved. The V gene's germline CDR1 is LNHDA and CDR2 SQIVND (reference sequence). V shed 4 bases and J shed 6 bases, with 14 bases lying between them. The CDR3 has 14 residues. CDR3 loop: CASSTRRSADTQYF. The CDR3 DNA reads TGTGCCAGTAGTACTCGCCGATCGGCTGATACGCAGTATTTT.

This chain connects TRBV6-9 to TRBJ1-2; D unresolved. Germline CDR1 MNHGY, CDR2 SVAAGI. The V and J ends lost 7 bases and 4 bases respectively, with 19 bases between them. CDR3 length equals 15 residues. The CDR3 region is CASTPGAGRGYGYTF. CDR3 sequence (DNA): TGTGCCAGCACCCCGGGAGCCGGACGGGGCTATGGCTACACCTTC.

This chain joins TRBV5-6 and TRBJ2-7; 9 bases line up with TRBD1. The CDR3 covers 13 residues. Germline V gene sequence: CDR1 SGHDT, CDR2 YYEEEE. V dropped 6 bases and J dropped 7; count of bases not matched to a gene: 8. CDR3 in DNA: TGTGCCAGCACAAACAGGGGGCTATGGGAGCAGTACTTC. Translation gives CASTNRGLWEQYF.

This chain uses TRBV11-3 with TRBJ1-2; no clear D gene. Germline CDR1 and CDR2: SGHNT and YENEEA. V gave up 4 bases and J gave up 3 bases, with 18 bases separating them. The CDR3 loop spans 16 amino acids. CDR3 residues: CASSWTPAASDYGYTF. In DNA form, the CDR3 reads TGTGCCAGCAGCTGGACGCCAGCAGCTTCGGACTATGGCTACACCTTC. The full variable domain, completed using reference TRBV11-3 and TRBJ1-2, is EAGVVQSPRYKIIEKKQPVAFWCNPISGHNTLYWYLQNLGQGPELLIRYENEEAVDDSQLPKDRFSAERLKGVDSTLKIQPAELGDSAVYLCASSWTPAASDYGYTFGSGTRLTVV.

The chain is built from TRBV13 and TRBJ1-1; no clear D. Trimming pared 0 bases from V and 8 bases from J, leaving 7 bases between. Germline CDR1 and CDR2: PRHDT and FYEKMQ (reference sequence). This CDR3 region has 12 residues. Here the CDR3 DNA reads TGTGCCAGCAGCTTAGGGGCCAGGGAAGCTTTCTTT. Encoded protein: CASSLGAREAFF.

The V gene is TRBV14, the J gene TRBJ2-4, with D perhaps TRBD2 (5 bases). Germline CDR1 and CDR2: SGHDN and FVKESK. CDR3 length equals 14 residues. Trimming cost V 1 base and J 8 bases, with 12 bases left between them. The CDR3 coding sequence is TGTGCCAGCAGCCAAGGCCTAGCCTCTGACATTCAGTACTTC. Its translation is CASSQGLASDIQYF. Variable domain in full (rest from reference TRBV14 and TRBJ2-4): EAGVTQFPSHSVIEKGQTVTLRCDPISGHDNLYWYRRVMGKEIKFLLHFVKESKQDESGMPNNRFLAERTGGTYSTLKVQPAELEDSGVYFCASSQGLASDIQYFGAGTRLSVL.